This T cell receptor beta chain was recovered during a study of regulatory T cells in long-lasting Graves disease. The time point denotes: persistent/refractory GD, antithyroid drugs over 5 years with positive TRAb. After RNA was extracted from PBMCs, the TCR library was made from it. Through Arm-PCR of CDR3 regions and iRepertoire HTBI primers, TCR beta libraries were built. TCRdb re-analysed the multiplex PCR reads in MiXCR, keeping a single row per CDR3 protein. Among about 400,000 distinct CDR3 sequences listed, roughly 20% were seen once. Germline CDR1 is SGHTS and CDR2 is YDEGEE. Trimming pared 2 bases from V and 10 bases from J, leaving 16 bases between. The CDR3 runs to 15 residues.

The sequencing used peripheral blood mononuclear cells (PBMCs), collected when the disease was refractory, from a patient treated with antithyroid drugs. The receptor was isolated from a female donor with Graves disease. This sequence joins TRBV5-8 and TRBJ1-6, with D possibly TRBD1 on 6 matching bases. The CDR3 DNA sequence: TGTGCCAGCAGCTTAAGGGGGACAAAATACTCACCCCTCCACTTT. Residues: CASSLRGTKYSPLHF.